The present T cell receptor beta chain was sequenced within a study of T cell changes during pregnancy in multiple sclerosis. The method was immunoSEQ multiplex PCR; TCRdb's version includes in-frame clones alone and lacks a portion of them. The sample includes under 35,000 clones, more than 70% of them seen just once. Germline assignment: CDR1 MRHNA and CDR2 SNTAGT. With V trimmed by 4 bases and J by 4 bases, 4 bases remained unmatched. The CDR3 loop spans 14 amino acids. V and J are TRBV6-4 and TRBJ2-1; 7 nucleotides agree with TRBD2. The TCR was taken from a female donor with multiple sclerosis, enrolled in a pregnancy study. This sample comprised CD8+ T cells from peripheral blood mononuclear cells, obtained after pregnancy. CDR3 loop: CASSAGGEYNEQFF. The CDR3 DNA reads TGTGCCAGCAGTGCTGGGGGGGAATACAATGAGCAGTTCTTC.